These 20 T cell receptor beta chains came from one sample sequenced in a study. In TCRdb, the RT-PCR reads were re-called with MiXCR into one record per CDR3 protein. The sample contains hundreds of thousands of distinct CDR3 sequences, 14% of which appear only once. The source material was memory CD4+ T cells from blood. The receptors derive from a female donor in good health, serving as a healthy control.

This chain uses TRBV24-1 with TRBJ1-2, with TRBD1 matching 11 bases. J was trimmed by 2 bases and V by 5 bases; bases with no gene match: 9. CDR1 is KGHDR, CDR2 SFDVKD, per germline. CDR3 length equals 17 residues. The CDR3 sequence: CATSAGGRDRGNYGYTF. The CDR3 region has the DNA TGTGCCACCAGTGCAGGGGGACGGGACAGGGGGAACTATGGCTACACCTTC.

V and J are TRBV24-1 and TRBJ2-1; 9 bases are a match to TRBD2. Germline V gene data show CDR1 as KGHDR and CDR2 as SFDVKD. J lost 1 base, V lost 1 base, and 1 base had no gene match. This CDR3 is built from 16 residues. The CDR3 DNA is TGTGCCACCAGTGATTTTACTAGCGGGTCCTACAATGAGCAGTTCTTC. It specifies CATSDFTSGSYNEQFF.

This chain links TRBV29-1 with TRBJ2-7, with 9 bases lining up with TRBD2. Germline trimming cut 6 bases from V and 2 bases from J; bases unmatched to any gene: 5. This CDR3 has 13 residues. Looked up from germline, CDR1 is SQVTM and CDR2 is ANQGSEA. The CDR3 bases are TGCAGCGTAACCGGGACTAGCACCTACGAGCAGTACTTC. As protein: CSVTGTSTYEQYF.

This clonotype appeared a few times. This chain links TRBV28 with TRBJ2-5; the D call may be TRBD1 or TRBD2 (6 bases each). The CDR3 length is 15 residues. Trimming shortened V by 5 bases and J by 2 bases, and 15 bases separated the two germline ends. CDR1 is MDHEN, CDR2 SYDVKM, per germline. The CDR3 nucleotides are TGTGCCAGCAGTGCCGCACTAGGGGGGCAAGAGACCCAGTACTTC. The encoded protein is CASSAALGGQETQYF. Drawing the rest from reference TRBV28 and TRBJ2-5, the complete variable domain is DVKVTQSSRYLVKRTGEKVFLECVQDMDHENMFWYRQDPGLGLRLIYFSYDVKMKEKGDIPEGYSVSREKKERFSLILESASTNQTSMYLCASSAALGGQETQYFGPGTRLLVL.

The chain recombines TRBV29-1 with TRBJ2-7; the D is unclear. Looked up from germline, CDR1 is SQVTM and CDR2 is ANQGSEA. V lost 4 bases and J 5 bases, leaving 39 bases between the germline ends. The CDR3 consists of 21 residues. The CDR3: CSVVAARVLLSRERSRDEQYF. In DNA form, the CDR3 reads TGCAGCGTTGTTGCCGCCAGAGTATTATTGTCAAGAGAGAGATCAAGAGACGAGCAGTACTTC.

The rearrangement joins TRBV6-5 to TRBJ2-3, with 12 bases fitting TRBD2. The V segment lost 0 bases and the J segment 2 bases; nucleotides outside the gene matches: 9. Germline V lookup: CDR1 MNHEY, CDR2 SVGAGI. CDR3 size: 19 residues. The CDR3 DNA is TGTGCCAGCAGTTACTCGTTTCCGGGACTAGCGGGTTCCACAGATACGCAGTATTTT. Amino acid sequence: CASSYSFPGLAGSTDTQYF.

This clonotype came up many times. The rearrangement uses TRBV20-1 and TRBJ1-3; D remains unclear. Trimming took off 6 bases at V and 4 bases at J, with 13 bases between the two ends. Germline V lookup: CDR1 DFQATT, CDR2 SNEGSKA (reference sequence). The length of the CDR3 is 13 residues. CDR3 in DNA: TGCAGTGCCTACACGACCCTGGGAAACACCATATATTTT. Its translation is CSAYTTLGNTIYF.

The chain carries TRBV11-2 and TRBJ1-1, with D unclear. Germline CDR1 and CDR2: SGHAT and FQNNGV. V was pared by 2 bases and J by 3 bases, with 10 bases between. The CDR3 totals 14 residues. The DNA of the CDR3 is TGTGCCAGCAGCTTAAACCAAATAGACACTGAAGCTTTCTTT. Amino acids: CASSLNQIDTEAFF.

This clonotype was picked up a small number of times. The rearrangement links TRBV20-1 to TRBJ2-7; TRBD2 might be the D (5 bases). This CDR3 has 13 residues. CDR1 and CDR2 (germline): DFQATT, SNEGSKA (reference sequence). V lost 2 bases, J lost 2 bases, and 10 bases lay in between. CDR3 DNA sequence: TGCAGTGCTAGATCGGGGTTAACCTACGAGCAGTACTTC. Translation: CSARSGLTYEQYF.

This rearrangement joins TRBV5-5 to TRBJ1-1, with D uncertain. The CDR3 is 13 residues long. Germline CDR1 is SGHKS and CDR2 is YYEKEE (reference sequence). Between the trimmed V and J ends, which lost 4 bases and 6 bases, there was a span of 13 bases. CDR3 DNA: TGTGCCAGCAGCCAAAGGGCCTTGGCTGAAGCTTTCTTT. Encoded protein: CASSQRALAEAFF. Full variable domain (remainder filled in from reference TRBV5-5 and TRBJ1-1): DAGVTQSPTHLIKTRGQQVTLRCSPISGHKSVSWYQQVLGQGPQFIFQYYEKEERGRGNFPDRFSARQFPNYSSELNVNALLLGDSALYLCASSQRALAEAFFGQGTRLTVV.

The V gene is TRBV19, the J gene TRBJ2-5; TRBD2 matches 8 bases. Germline assignment: CDR1 LNHDA and CDR2 SQIVND (reference sequence). V gave up 1 base and J gave up 5 bases; unmatched junction bases: 6. This CDR3 is built from 15 residues. In nucleotides, the CDR3 is TGTGCCAGTAGTATAGCGGGGGGGCCCGGGGAGACCCAGTACTTC. Translating it yields CASSIAGGPGETQYF.

This clonotype was observed a few times. The chain links TRBV27 to TRBJ2-7, with 10 bases that match TRBD1. Trimming took 2 bases from V and 2 from J; bases not matched to a gene: 6. The CDR3 is 16 residues long. Germline V gives CDR1 MNHEY, CDR2 SMNVEV (reference sequence). The CDR3 here is CASSLKGQGRTYEQYF. CDR3 DNA sequence: TGTGCCAGCAGTTTAAAGGGACAGGGGAGAACCTACGAGCAGTACTTC.

This clonotype was picked up a small number of times. This clone may be a read error of a much larger clone one base away. The V and J genes are TRBV4-1 and TRBJ2-3; D unclear. The V and J ends lost 7 bases and 1 base respectively, with 6 bases between them. The germline CDR1 and CDR2 sequences are MGHRA and YSYEKL. The length of the CDR3 is 12 residues. DNA for the CDR3: TGCGCCAGCACCTCTCGCACAGATACGCAGTATTTT. Residues: CASTSRTDTQYF.

The chain employs TRBV7-2 and TRBJ2-3; D remains unclear. With 1 base removed from V and 6 bases from J, the gap between germline ends came to 17 bases. The CDR3 runs to 16 residues. From germline, CDR1 is SGHTA and CDR2 FQGNSA. In DNA, the CDR3 is TGTGCCAGCAGCTTAGGAGTAGGGCTGGTTGGTGATACGCAGTATTTT. Protein product: CASSLGVGLVGDTQYF.

This clonotype has at least ten counts. The genes are TRBV12-3 or TRBV12-4 and TRBJ1-2, with 7 bases matching TRBD1. J gave up 3 bases and V 4 bases, and 11 bases lay outside the gene matches. The length of the CDR3 is 16 residues. The CDR3: CASSSWGHGTDYGYTF. The CDR3 region has the DNA TGTGCCAGCAGTTCGTGGGGGCACGGGACAGACTATGGCTACACCTTC.

The gene calls are TRBV12-3 or TRBV12-4 and TRBJ2-1, with 7 nucleotides matching TRBD2. The length of the CDR3 is 15 residues. The J segment lost 9 bases and the V segment lost 6 bases, leaving 14 bases of the junction unmatched. The CDR3 sequence: CASSHSPYAGVEQFF. The CDR3 DNA sequence: TGTGCCAGCAGCCATTCCCCGTATGCGGGGGTTGAGCAGTTCTTC.

V gene TRBV20-1 combines with J gene TRBJ1-5; 7 bases are shared with TRBD1. This CDR3 is 11 amino acids long. V dropped 0 bases and J dropped 12; count of bases not matched to a gene: 2. The germline CDR1 and CDR2 sequences are DFQATT and SNEGSKA (reference sequence). Here the CDR3 DNA reads TGCAGTGCTAGAGACCACAGGGGCCAGCATTTT. Protein product: CSARDHRGQHF.

This rearrangement joins TRBV6-1 to TRBJ1-1; 8 bases line up with TRBD1. This CDR3 spans 14 amino acids. The V gene's germline CDR1 is MNHNS and CDR2 SASEGT. Trimming cost V 4 bases and J 4 bases; bases outside gene matches: 5. The CDR3: CASSVGTGGTEAFF. The CDR3 DNA follows: TGTGCCAGCAGTGTCGGGACAGGAGGCACTGAAGCTTTCTTT.

This sequence joins TRBV20-1 and TRBJ2-2; 9 bases are a match to TRBD2. V shed 5 bases and J 4 bases; nucleotides not matched to a gene: 8. The CDR3 covers 15 residues. CDR1 and CDR2 from the germline V gene are DFQATT and SNEGSKA (reference sequence). The CDR3 bases are TGCAGTGCTCCTCTATATAGCGGGAGCACCGGGGAGCTGTTTTTT. It yields the protein CSAPLYSGSTGELFF.

V and J are TRBV6-5 and TRBJ2-1; 12 positions match TRBD2. V gave up 6 bases and J gave up 5 bases; unmatched junction bases: 5. The CDR3 spans 15 residues. Germline V gene data show CDR1 as MNHEY and CDR2 as SVGAGI. CDR3 in DNA: TGTGCCAGCAGGGTCCGACTAGCGGGAGACAATGAGCAGTTCTTC. It is translated as CASRVRLAGDNEQFF.